This T cell receptor beta chain stems from a study of OX40 agonist ivuxolimab in advanced cancers. Method: immunoSEQ multiplex PCR; TCRdb's copy keeps in-frame clones and lacks some. The sample has tens of thousands of clones, approximately 83% seen once. This sequence was found in an adult with an advanced solid tumor such as melanoma, head and neck, liver or kidney cancer. Source: CD4+ or CD8+ T cells sorted from blood, taken in a trial of the OX40 agonist ivuxolimab.

In DNA form, the CDR3 reads TGTGCCAGCAGTGAAGGCAGGGGGCAAAATGAGCAGTTCTTC. This sequence encodes CASSEGRGQNEQFF. The gene calls are TRBV6-5 and TRBJ2-1, with 8 bases fitting TRBD1. The CDR3 has 14 amino acids. Germline CDR1 is MNHEY and CDR2 is SVGAGI. V lost 5 bases, J lost 7 bases, and 7 bases stayed unmatched.